The following is a T cell receptor beta chain sequence with its context. These data are taken from a study of Ad26.COV2.S vaccination and SARS-CoV-2 variants. Trimming left V 6 bases short and J 6 bases short, with 7 bases between. The CDR3 is 11 residues long. Here immunoSEQ multiplex PCR was the method, and the copy in TCRdb shows in-frame clones only, minus some. The data show 350,000 to 450,000 clones, 92% seen once. This clonotype was obtained from a human donor who had recovered from COVID-19. Sequencing was performed on peripheral blood, taken after recovery from COVID-19. The chain employs TRBV12-3 or TRBV12-4 and TRBJ2-3; no clear D gene. The DNA of the CDR3 is TGTGCCAGCAGCGGGCGGGATACGCAGTATTTT. Translated, it gives CASSGRDTQYF.